Below are 18 T cell receptor beta chains sequenced from a single sample in a study of T cell repertoires in cytomegalovirus infection. Antigen specificity for these receptors is unknown. TCRdb redid the calling of the reads with MiXCR, one entry per CDR3 protein. The data show under 850,000 distinct CDR3 sequences, around 31% seen once. Here the sequenced sample was cultured PBMCs, taken from culture after CMV antigen stimulation. These TCRs come from a human donor in good health (CMV status not recorded). Some clones in this sample may be carry-over from other donors' samples.

This chain uses TRBV5-4 with TRBJ2-5; D possibly corresponds to TRBD2 (6 bases). Germline values: CDR1 SGHNT, CDR2 YYREEE (reference sequence). V shed 0 bases and J shed 1 base, with 10 bases lying between them. The CDR3 spans 15 residues. The CDR3 reads CASSLVFGGQETQYF. CDR3 DNA: TGTGCCAGCAGCTTGGTTTTCGGGGGCCAAGAGACCCAGTACTTC. The variable domain in full, with the rest retrieved from reference TRBV5-4 and TRBJ2-5, is ETGVTQSPTHLIKTRGQQVTLRCSSQSGHNTVSWYQQALGQGPQFIFQYYREEENGRGNFPPRFSGLQFPNYSSELNVNALELDDSALYLCASSLVFGGQETQYFGPGTRLLVL.

The J gene is TRBJ2-5, the V gene TRBV6-6, with a possible D match to TRBD2 (5 bases). There are 14 residues in the CDR3. Trimming took 7 bases from V and 5 from J, leaving 17 bases between them. Per germline, CDR1 MNHNY and CDR2 SVGAGI (reference sequence). The CDR3 spells CASKLGVIRETQYF. The CDR3 DNA reads as TGTGCCAGCAAACTCGGGGTGATCCGGGAGACCCAGTACTTC.

This clonotype was observed a few times. The V gene is TRBV2, the J gene TRBJ1-2; no reliable D call. This CDR3 region has 14 residues. Per germline, CDR1 SNHLY and CDR2 FYNNEI. V was shortened by 2 bases and J by 5 bases, with 12 bases between the two germline ends. CDR3: CASSEITVEYGYTF. The CDR3 DNA sequence: TGTGCCAGCAGTGAAATCACAGTGGAGTATGGCTACACCTTC.

The chain recombines TRBV4-3 with TRBJ2-7, with 8 bases that match TRBD1. From germline, CDR1 is LGHNA and CDR2 YSLEER. This CDR3 region has 13 residues. CDR3 coding DNA: TGCGCCAGCAGCCAGGGCGGGACAGGCCCCGTCATGGTC. Translation: CASSQGGTGPVMV.

The V call is TRBV11-2, the J call TRBJ2-5, with a weak D call TRBD1 (6 bases). The germline gives CDR1 SGHAT, CDR2 FQNNGV. This CDR3 contains 15 residues. Deletions cut 5 bases from V and 0 bases from J, with 13 bases between. CDR3 region: CASSPTRTDQETQYF. CDR3 DNA sequence: TGTGCCAGCAGCCCCACTCGGACAGACCAAGAGACCCAGTACTTC.

V usage is TRBV4-1 and J usage is TRBJ1-6; unclear D gene. The CDR3 is made up of 20 amino acids. The V end lost 1 base, the J end lost 5 bases, and 24 bases lay between the germline ends. Germline assignment: CDR1 MGHRA and CDR2 YSYEKL. CDR3 DNA: TGCGCCAGCAGCCAAGTGGCTTCCCCCTCGGCAGACATGAATAATTCACCCCTCCACTTT. Its protein is CASSQVASPSADMNNSPLHF.

This clonotype was counted a few times. The V gene is TRBV7-6, the J gene TRBJ2-7, with D perhaps TRBD2 (6 bases). This CDR3 spans 14 amino acids. Between the trimmed V and J ends, which lost 3 bases and 3 bases, there was a span of 12 bases. CDR1 and CDR2 (germline): SGHVS, FNYEAQ. As DNA, the CDR3 is TGTGCCAGCAGCTTCTCCGGGACTGGCTACGAGCAGTACTTC. It specifies CASSFSGTGYEQYF.

This clonotype was detected only a few times. The chain joins TRBV7-2 to TRBJ1-2; TRBD1 might be the D (5 bases). Trimming removed 5 bases from V and 0 bases from J, with 22 bases in between. The germline gives CDR1 SGHTA, CDR2 FQGNSA. This CDR3 region has 18 residues. The CDR3 loop reads CASSLDRDPTYSNYGYTF. The DNA for the CDR3 is TGTGCCAGCAGCCTAGATCGGGACCCAACATATTCTAACTATGGCTACACCTTC.

The chain couples TRBV2 to TRBJ1-5; no definite D call. The length of the CDR3 is 12 residues. Germline CDR1 SNHLY, CDR2 FYNNEI. V gave up 3 bases and J gave up 3 bases, with 3 bases separating them. CDR3 bases: TGTGCCAGCAGTGATGTCAATCAGCCCCAGCATTTT. Translating it yields CASSDVNQPQHF.

Worth noting for this clonotype: A single base separates this from a much larger clone, so it may be a read error. V and J are TRBV7-2 and TRBJ2-1, with 8 bases aligning to TRBD2. The CDR3 contains 13 residues. The ends lost 4 bases at V and 6 bases at J; junction bases unmatched: 2. Germline lookup yields CDR1 SGHTA and CDR2 FQGNSA. The DNA for the CDR3 is TGTACCAGCAGCTCCGGGGGGGCCAATGAGCAGTTCTTC. Translated, it gives CTSSSGGANEQFF.

V and J are TRBV12-3 or TRBV12-4 and TRBJ2-5, with 8 nucleotides matching TRBD1. The CDR3 loop spans 18 amino acids. The J segment lost 1 base and the V segment lost 6 bases, leaving 16 bases of the junction unmatched. The CDR3 loop reads CASSPPRPTGELQETQYF. Written as DNA, the CDR3 is TGTGCCAGCAGCCCACCCCGTCCGACAGGGGAGCTCCAAGAGACCCAGTACTTC.

This chain joins TRBV3-1 and TRBJ1-1; D possibly corresponds to TRBD1 (6 bases). The CDR3 length is 14 residues. V lost 1 base to trimming and J lost 1 base, with 7 bases between them. The germline CDR1 and CDR2 sequences are LGHDT and YNNKEL (reference sequence). The CDR3 spells CASSQAGANTEAFF. The CDR3 DNA reads as TGTGCCAGCAGCCAAGCGGGGGCGAACACTGAAGCTTTCTTT.

This clonotype was seen a handful of times. Here the CDR3 reads CASSLGVSAGREKLFF. The CDR3 bases are TGTGCCAGCAGCTTAGGCGTATCGGCGGGGAGGGAAAAACTGTTTTTT. The chain couples TRBV11-2 to TRBJ1-4; D unresolved. V was shortened by 1 base and J by 8 bases, with 17 bases between the two germline ends. Germline CDR1 SGHAT, CDR2 FQNNGV. This CDR3 comprises 16 residues.

The chain links TRBV28 to TRBJ1-2; D perhaps matches TRBD1 (5 bases). This CDR3 spans 13 amino acids. The ends were cut back, 10 bases at V and 0 bases at J, with 12 bases in the middle. Germline CDR1 MDHEN, CDR2 SYDVKM. The CDR3 protein is CAIWDRTNYGYTF. As DNA, the CDR3 is TGTGCCATATGGGACCGAACTAACTATGGCTACACCTTC.

This chain links TRBV11-3 with TRBJ2-2; D is uncertain. The germline V gene has CDR1 SGHNT and CDR2 YENEEA. The V end lost 3 bases, the J end lost 7 bases, and 9 bases lay between the germline ends. This CDR3 comprises 13 residues. CDR3 protein: CASSFGFGGELFF. The DNA of the CDR3 is TGTGCCAGCAGCTTTGGGTTCGGCGGGGAGCTGTTTTTT.

The CDR3 reads CASSRGDSTYEQYF. As DNA, the CDR3 is TGTGCCAGCAGTAGGGGCGACAGCACCTACGAGCAGTACTTC. This chain uses TRBV6-1 with TRBJ2-7; tentative D call: TRBD1 (5 bases). The CDR3 is 14 amino acids. V lost 5 bases and J 2 bases, leaving 13 bases between the germline ends. CDR1 and CDR2 (germline): MNHNS, SASEGT.

This clonotype was detected only a few times. This chain joins TRBV6-2 or TRBV6-3 and TRBJ2-7; perhaps TRBD1 as D (6 bases). Germline CDR1 reads MNHEY; CDR2 reads SVGEGT. CDR3 length: 13 residues. V dropped 5 bases and J dropped 2 bases, with 10 bases sitting between them. The CDR3 nucleotides are TGTGCCAGCAGTCGGGACATCCCCTACGAGCAGTACTTC. Its translation: CASSRDIPYEQYF.

This clonotype was seen only a few times. The V gene is TRBV7-6, the J gene TRBJ1-3; tentative D call: TRBD1 (6 bases). Trimming took 4 bases from V and 3 from J, leaving 25 bases between them. The CDR3 has 19 residues. Germline V lookup: CDR1 SGHVS, CDR2 FNYEAQ. The CDR3 DNA reads TGTGCCAGCAGCTCCCTGACCAACCGCGAGGGGGGGATTGGAAACACCATATATTTT. It codes for CASSSLTNREGGIGNTIYF.